Listed below are T cell receptor beta chains from one sample, sequenced in a study of OX40 agonist ivuxolimab in advanced cancers. The protocol was immunoSEQ multiplex PCR, while the TCRdb copy is restricted to in-frame clones and leaves out a portion. The profile shows 75,000 to 95,000 clones, just under 90% of them singletons. The sample here was CD4+ or CD8+ T cells sorted from blood, taken in a trial of the OX40 agonist ivuxolimab. Every receptor here comes from an adult with an advanced solid tumor such as melanoma, head and neck, liver or kidney cancer. The CDR3 runs from the conserved cysteine through the conserved F or W. Fields, in order: D gene, V gene, clone size, J gene, CDR3 DNA, CDR3 protein. A D gene is named only where the DNA matches it firmly. Rows give clone size only sometimes, using once, few, many, or a class for an expanded clone.

D: .; V: TRBV28; size: .; J: TRBJ1-1; DNA: TGTGCCAGCAGTTTCACCAGCGTTTTCTTGATGAACACTGAAGCTTTCTTT; CDR3: CASSFTSVFLMNTEAFF
D: TRBD1; V: TRBV9; size: .; J: TRBJ2-2; DNA: TGTGCCAGCAGCGAGGGACAGGGGGGGAACTGGTACACCGGGGAGCTGTTTTTT; CDR3: CASSEGQGGNWYTGELFF
D: .; V: TRBV15; size: .; J: TRBJ2-3; DNA: TGTGCCACCAGCAGCGGGACCAAAGATACGCAGTATTTT; CDR3: CATSSGTKDTQYF
D: TRBD1; V: TRBV9; size: .; J: TRBJ2-3; DNA: TGTGCCAGCAGCCACGGGACAGGGGGCTTTGATACGCAGTATTTT; CDR3: CASSHGTGGFDTQYF
D: .; V: TRBV14; size: .; J: TRBJ2-7; DNA: TGTGCCAGCAGCCAAACAGGGACCCCGGGCGAGCAGTACTTC; CDR3: CASSQTGTPGEQYF
D: .; V: TRBV30; size: .; J: TRBJ1-2; DNA: TGTGCCTGGAGTGCCGGGGGCAACTATGGCTACACCTTC; CDR3: CAWSAGGNYGYTF
D: .; V: TRBV9; size: .; J: TRBJ2-3; DNA: TGTGCCAGCAGCGACAGGGCAGTAAGCACAGATACGCAGTATTTT; CDR3: CASSDRAVSTDTQYF
D: TRBD1; V: TRBV6-6; size: .; J: TRBJ1-4; DNA: TGTGCCAGCAGCTCGACAGGGGGCGCAGGAAAACTGTTTTTT; CDR3: CASSSTGGAGKLFF
D: TRBD2; V: TRBV12-5; size: .; J: TRBJ2-1; DNA: TGTGCTAGTGGTTTTAGGACTAGCGGGAGAGGGAGTGAGCAGTTCTTC; CDR3: CASGFRTSGRGSEQFF
D: .; V: TRBV10-3; size: .; J: TRBJ2-7; DNA: TGTGCCACGACCAAAGGGGAAGGCGAGCAGTACTTC; CDR3: CATTKGEGEQYF
D: .; V: TRBV10-3; size: few; J: TRBJ2-6; DNA: TGTGCCATCAGTGAAGGAGGCTCTGGGGCCAACGTCCTGACTTTC; CDR3: CAISEGGSGANVLTF
D: .; V: TRBV14; size: .; J: TRBJ2-7; DNA: TGTGCCAGCAGCTCCGGGCTAAGCTACGAGCAGTACTTC; CDR3: CASSSGLSYEQYF
D: TRBD1; V: TRBV29-1; size: .; J: TRBJ2-7; DNA: TGCAGCGGAGGACAGGACTACGAGCAGTACTTC; CDR3: CSGGQDYEQYF
D: .; V: TRBV10-3; size: .; J: TRBJ1-1; DNA: TGTGCCATCAAGGGCGGCAGTATGAACACTGAAGCTTTCTTT; CDR3: CAIKGGSMNTEAFF
D: .; V: TRBV28; size: .; J: TRBJ1-4; DNA: TGTGCCAGCAGACCGACGGCCGTTAATGAAAAACTGTTTTTT; CDR3: CASRPTAVNEKLFF
D: .; V: TRBV6-1; size: .; J: TRBJ2-1; DNA: TGTGCCAGCACCTCGCATGAGCAGTTCTTC; CDR3: CASTSHEQFF
D: .; V: TRBV6-5; size: .; J: TRBJ1-5; DNA: TGTGCCAGCAGTTCTGGCAGCCACAATCAGCCCCAGCATTTT; CDR3: CASSSGSHNQPQHF
D: TRBD2; V: TRBV10-1; size: .; J: TRBJ2-7; DNA: TGCGCCAGCAGTGCCCAGCGGGGGTACGAGCAGTACTTC; CDR3: CASSAQRGYEQYF
D: TRBD2; V: TRBV5-6; size: once; J: TRBJ2-1; DNA: TGTGCCAGCAGCTCTCCGGGACTAGTTCCTGAGCAGTTCTTC; CDR3: CASSSPGLVPEQFF
D: .; V: TRBV27; size: .; J: TRBJ2-1; DNA: TGTGCCACCAGGGGGGGGAATGAGCAGTTCTTC; CDR3: CATRGGNEQFF
D: TRBD2; V: TRBV30; size: .; J: TRBJ2-1; DNA: TGTGCCTGGGTACCGGGACTAGCGGGAGGTAGCTCCTACAATGAGCAGTTCTTC; CDR3: CAWVPGLAGGSSYNEQFF
D: .; V: TRBV27; size: .; J: TRBJ2-7; DNA: TGTGCCAGCAGTTCAGATGGAGGCGAGCAGTACTTC; CDR3: CASSSDGGEQYF
D: .; V: TRBV11-2; size: .; J: TRBJ1-1; DNA: TGTGCCAGCAGCTTAACGTGGAACACTGAAGCTTTCTTT; CDR3: CASSLTWNTEAFF
D: .; V: TRBV28; size: many; J: TRBJ2-6; DNA: TGTGCCAGCAGTTTAAGGGGGAGTACTGGGGCCAACGTCCTGACTTTC; CDR3: CASSLRGSTGANVLTF
D: .; V: TRBV10-3; size: .; J: TRBJ2-2; DNA: TGTGCCATCAGTGGAAGTGACACCGGGGAGCTGTTTTTT; CDR3: CAISGSDTGELFF
D: .; V: TRBV18; size: .; J: TRBJ1-2; DNA: TGTGCCAGCTCCAACCCAGAATCCTATGGCTACACCTTC; CDR3: CASSNPESYGYTF
D: TRBD1; V: TRBV12-5; size: .; J: TRBJ1-1; DNA: TGTGCTAGTGGAATGACAGGGTACACTGAAGCTTTCTTT; CDR3: CASGMTGYTEAFF
D: TRBD1; V: TRBV6-5; size: .; J: TRBJ2-5; DNA: TGTGCCAGCAGTTACGCACCGACAGGGTTCGGGGAGACCCAGTACTTC; CDR3: CASSYAPTGFGETQYF
D: .; V: TRBV21-1; size: .; J: TRBJ2-2; DNA: TGTGCCAGCAGCGCCGGACTGGCCGGGGAGCTGTTTTTT; CDR3: CASSAGLAGELFF
D: TRBD1; V: TRBV28; size: .; J: TRBJ2-1; DNA: TGTGCCAGCAGTTTCGGGACAGCGTCCAATGAGCAGTTCTTC; CDR3: CASSFGTASNEQFF
D: TRBD1; V: TRBV5-1; size: .; J: TRBJ2-7; DNA: TGCGCCAGCAGCACCCACAGGGGCCCCCCTAACGAGCAGTACTTC; CDR3: CASSTHRGPPNEQYF
D: .; V: TRBV12-5; size: .; J: TRBJ2-1; DNA: TGTGCTAGTGGTCCTCACAATGAGCAGTTCTTC; CDR3: CASGPHNEQFF
D: .; V: TRBV11-3; size: .; J: TRBJ2-1; DNA: TGTGCCAGCAGCTTTCCCAGGGGGGGAGGAGATCTGGGCTACAATGAGCAGTTCTTC; CDR3: CASSFPRGGGDLGYNEQFF
D: TRBD2; V: TRBV27; size: .; J: TRBJ2-7; DNA: TGTGCCAGCAGAGGGGGACTAGATACCTACGAGCAGTACTTC; CDR3: CASRGGLDTYEQYF
D: .; V: TRBV16; size: .; J: TRBJ1-4; DNA: TGTGCCAGCAGCCAATCTCAGGTGACAAATGAAAAACTGTTTTTT; CDR3: CASSQSQVTNEKLFF
D: TRBD2; V: TRBV5-4; size: .; J: TRBJ2-7; DNA: TGTGCCAGCAGCCCGGGACTAGCGGGAGGGTACGAGCAGTACTTC; CDR3: CASSPGLAGGYEQYF
D: TRBD2; V: TRBV28; size: .; J: TRBJ2-7; DNA: TGTGCCAGCAGTGCGTCTAGCGGGAGGGCCTGGTACGAGCAGTACTTC; CDR3: CASSASSGRAWYEQYF
D: .; V: TRBV27; size: .; J: TRBJ2-1; DNA: TGTGCCAGCAGTTTAGGAGGGGAGCACAATGAGCAGTTCTTC; CDR3: CASSLGGEHNEQFF
D: .; V: TRBV28; size: .; J: TRBJ2-7; DNA: TGTGCCACCCGGGAGGTTGGGACAGCCTACGAGCAGTACTTC; CDR3: CATREVGTAYEQYF
D: .; V: TRBV28; size: .; J: TRBJ1-1; DNA: TGTGCCAGCACCATAGGGGGACAATCGGGGTATACTGAAGCTTTCTTT; CDR3: CASTIGGQSGYTEAFF